One and the same sample provided the 25 T cell receptor beta chains below, sequenced in a study of blood T cell repertoires in COVID-19. The data were produced by immunoSEQ multiplex PCR, yet TCRdb's version contains in-frame clones alone and is incomplete. The sample lists hundreds of thousands of clones; approximately 80% were seen once. The sample consisted of PBMCs or T cells enriched from blood (not recorded which). These receptors were taken from a woman in her 40s with acute COVID-19.

The rearrangement uses TRBV6-1 and TRBJ2-7; D possibly corresponds to TRBD1 (6 bases). Per germline, CDR1 MNHNS and CDR2 SASEGT. Trimming took off 3 bases at V and 3 bases at J, with 12 bases between the two ends. The CDR3 is 14 residues long. The chain's CDR3 is CASSDTDRFYEQYF. In nucleotides, the CDR3 is TGTGCCAGCAGTGACACCGACAGGTTCTACGAGCAGTACTTC.

CDR3 sequence (DNA): TGTGCCAGCAGCTTGCCGGGTGGGGGGTTGGTTGAGCAGTTCTTC. This gives the protein CASSLPGGGLVEQFF. The chain carries TRBV11-2 and TRBJ2-1; D might be TRBD2 (6 bases). V was clipped by 3 bases and J by 9 bases, with 18 bases between them. The germline V gene has CDR1 SGHAT and CDR2 FQNNGV. This CDR3 is 15 amino acids long.

The gene calls are TRBV7-8 and TRBJ1-6; maybe TRBD1 (6 bases). CDR1 is SGHVS, CDR2 FQNEAQ, per germline. V shed 5 bases and J shed 0 bases, with 20 bases lying between them. The CDR3 is 19 residues long. The CDR3 DNA is TGTGCCAGCAGCCGACCCTCGACAGGCCCGAGCTCCTATAATTCACCCCTCCACTTT. Its translation: CASSRPSTGPSSYNSPLHF.

The sample holds one count of this clone. The chain carries TRBV7-8 and TRBJ1-1; 10 nucleotides align to TRBD1. The germline gives CDR1 SGHVS, CDR2 FQNEAQ. The V gene end was trimmed by 5 bases and the J gene end by 7 bases; junction bases not matched to a gene: 10. The CDR3 consists of 15 residues. The CDR3 region is CASSPRTGGLFEAFF. The CDR3 DNA follows: TGTGCCAGCAGCCCAAGGACAGGGGGACTCTTTGAAGCTTTCTTT. The full variable domain, completed using reference TRBV7-8 and TRBJ1-1, is GAGVSQSPRYKVAKRGQDVALRCDPISGHVSLFWYQQALGQGPEFLTYFQNEAQLDKSGLPSDRFFAERPEGSVSTLKIQRTQQEDSAVYLCASSPRTGGLFEAFFGQGTRLTVV.

This chain uses TRBV28 with TRBJ1-3; D may be TRBD1 (6 bases). The CDR3 length is 14 residues. V was clipped by 7 bases and J by 2 bases, with 12 bases between them. Germline lookup yields CDR1 MDHEN and CDR2 SYDVKM. CDR3 DNA: TGTGCCAGCAACGTGCAGGGGACTGGAAACACCATATATTTT. The encoded protein is CASNVQGTGNTIYF.

The V call is TRBV28, the J call TRBJ1-1, with unresolved D. The CDR3 loop spans 14 amino acids. CDR1 is MDHEN and CDR2 is SYDVKM in the germline V gene. Trimming removed 4 bases at V and 1 base at J, with 10 bases between. CDR3 in amino acids: CASSYFRENTEAFF. CDR3 nucleotide sequence: TGTGCCAGCAGTTATTTCCGGGAGAACACTGAAGCTTTCTTT. The whole variable domain, remainder taken from reference TRBV28 and TRBJ1-1, is DVKVTQSSRYLVKRTGEKVFLECVQDMDHENMFWYRQDPGLGLRLIYFSYDVKMKEKGDIPEGYSVSREKKERFSLILESASTNQTSMYLCASSYFRENTEAFFGQGTRLTVV.

This chain joins TRBV4-3 and TRBJ2-5; maybe TRBD2 (6 bases). CDR1 and CDR2 from the germline V gene are LGHNA and YSLEER. The CDR3 length is 18 residues. With 4 bases removed from V and 4 bases from J, the gap between germline ends came to 25 bases. In nucleotides, the CDR3 is TGCGCCAGCAGCCCCCTGGAGGGCAGGTGGGTAGTTGGAGAGACCCAGTACTTC. Its translation: CASSPLEGRWVVGETQYF.

The CDR3 DNA follows: TGTGCCTGGTACAGGGGAGAGTATGGCTACACCTTC. Translating gives CAWYRGEYGYTF. J is TRBJ1-2 and V is TRBV30; 7 positions agree with TRBD1. V shed 5 bases, J shed 5 bases, and the junction held 5 bases outside the gene matches. Germline V gene data show CDR1 as GTSNPN and CDR2 as SVGIG (reference sequence). The CDR3 runs 12 residues.

V and J are TRBV9 and TRBJ2-2, with 8 bases identical to TRBD1. The ends lost 3 bases at V and 7 bases at J; junction bases unmatched: 5. The V gene's germline CDR1 is SGDLS and CDR2 YYNGEE. This CDR3 contains 14 residues. The CDR3 DNA is TGTGCCAGCAGCGCAGCCACAGGGGGCGGGGAGCTGTTTTTT. Translating gives CASSAATGGGELFF.

This clone has a single count. The rearrangement links TRBV18 to TRBJ1-1, with 8 bases that match TRBD1. The germline gives CDR1 KGHSH, CDR2 LQKENI. The junction had 10 bases not matched to a gene; V was cut back by 6 bases and J by 7 bases. CDR3 length: 14 residues. DNA of the CDR3: TGTGCCAGCTCCTCGACAGGGGCGCGAGTTGAAGCTTTCTTT. Amino acids: CASSSTGARVEAFF.

The chain uses TRBV6-2 or TRBV6-3 and TRBJ1-2; TRBD1 might be the D (5 bases). Germline values: CDR1 MNHEY, CDR2 SVGEGT. CDR3 length equals 13 residues. V lost 3 bases and J 4 bases, leaving 9 bases between the germline ends. This CDR3 reads CASSYQGLYGYTF. The CDR3 DNA sequence: TGTGCCAGCAGTTATCAGGGTCTCTATGGCTACACCTTC.

The chain has TRBV18 and TRBJ1-1; TRBD1 aligns across 8 bases. From germline, CDR1 is KGHSH and CDR2 LQKENI. This CDR3 is 15 amino acids long. V was pared by 5 bases and J by 2 bases, with 7 bases of the junction left unmatched. In DNA form, the CDR3 reads TGTGCCAGCTCAACGACCGGGACAGGCAACACTGAAGCTTTCTTT. Translation: CASSTTGTGNTEAFF.

The count of this clone is one. The chain couples TRBV5-1 to TRBJ2-2; D gene unclear. This CDR3 region has 15 residues. Germline values: CDR1 SGHRS, CDR2 YFSETQ. V lost 0 bases and J lost 3, with 9 bases in between. The CDR3 loop is CASSLDVSDTGELFF. For the CDR3, the DNA is TGCGCCAGCAGCTTGGATGTATCGGACACCGGGGAGCTGTTTTTT.

V and J are TRBV11-2 and TRBJ2-1; 11 nucleotides line up with TRBD2. Trimming removed 3 bases from V and 10 bases from J; junction bases left unmatched: 5. Germline V gene lookup returns CDR1 SGHAT and CDR2 FQNNGV. The CDR3 is 14 residues long. CDR3 sequence reads: CASSFVVAGGEQFF. The DNA for the CDR3 is TGTGCCAGCAGCTTTGTAGTAGCGGGGGGGGAGCAGTTCTTC.

V is TRBV7-8 and J is TRBJ2-1; 9 bases line up with TRBD2. Per the germline V gene, CDR1 is SGHVS and CDR2 is FQNEAQ. The trim removed 2 bases at V and 1 base at J, leaving 15 bases unmatched. The CDR3 is made up of 20 amino acids. The DNA for the CDR3 is TGTGCCAGCAGCTTAATCCTAGCGGGAACCTTCCAGGTTTCCTACAATGAGCAGTTCTTC. This translates into CASSLILAGTFQVSYNEQFF.

The V call is TRBV5-6, the J call TRBJ1-2; no clear D. The V end lost 4 bases, the J end lost 8 bases, and 15 bases lay between the germline ends. The CDR3 spans 13 residues. Germline CDR1 SGHDT, CDR2 YYEEEE. CDR3 residues: CASSPLKSIGYTF. CDR3 DNA sequence: TGTGCCAGCAGCCCCCTAAAGTCCATAGGCTACACCTTC.

The chain carries TRBV10-1 and TRBJ1-5; D call uncertain. CDR1 WNHNN and CDR2 SYGVQD come from the germline V gene (reference sequence). Deletions cut 6 bases from V and 2 bases from J, with 23 bases between. CDR3 size: 18 residues. The CDR3 DNA follows: TGCGCCAGCAGGACCCACCGCAAGTTTCCAGAGGGCAATCAGCCCCAGCATTTT. Its translation: CASRTHRKFPEGNQPQHF.

This sequence joins TRBV6-1 and TRBJ1-2; TRBD1 agrees at 11 bases. Germline CDR1 and CDR2: MNHNS and SASEGT. CDR3 length equals 15 residues. Losses at the gene ends were 3 bases for V and 4 bases for J; bases not matched to a gene: 4. The CDR3 loop reads CASSDPDRGRYGYTF. DNA for the CDR3: TGTGCCAGCAGTGACCCGGACAGGGGGCGCTATGGCTACACCTTC.

The chain combines TRBV6-5 with TRBJ1-1; TRBD1 matches 11 bases. Germline CDR1 is MNHEY and CDR2 is SVGAGI. CDR3 length equals 15 residues. Unmatched junction bases numbered 5, after V lost 5 bases and J lost 3 bases. Here the CDR3 reads CASSKDRGRDTEAFF. In nucleotides, the CDR3 is TGTGCCAGCAGTAAGGACAGGGGGCGGGACACTGAAGCTTTCTTT.

The chain links TRBV10-1 to TRBJ2-2; TRBD2 matches 9 bases. This CDR3 spans 16 amino acids. Trimming at V came to 6 bases and at J to 3 bases, leaving 8 bases not matched to a gene. Per the germline V gene, CDR1 is WNHNN and CDR2 is SYGVQD (reference sequence). The CDR3 sequence: CASRPGLAGDTGELFF. CDR3 coding DNA: TGCGCCAGCAGGCCGGGACTAGCAGGGGACACCGGGGAGCTGTTTTTT.

The gene calls are TRBV28 and TRBJ1-2; TRBD1 agrees at 8 bases. This CDR3 spans 15 amino acids. Trimming took 6 bases from V and 3 from J; bases not matched to a gene: 9. Germline lookup yields CDR1 MDHEN and CDR2 SYDVKM. The CDR3 loop reads CASSLVGQGYYGYTF. The CDR3 bases are TGTGCCAGCAGCCTCGTAGGACAGGGATACTATGGCTACACCTTC.

The chain combines TRBV27 with TRBJ2-5; D call uncertain. The V end was cut by 5 bases, the J end by 1 base, with 8 bases between. This CDR3 is 13 amino acids long. Germline loops: CDR1 MNHEY, CDR2 SMNVEV (reference sequence). The chain's CDR3 is CASSPGSQETQYF. CDR3 DNA: TGTGCCAGCAGTCCCGGGTCCCAAGAGACCCAGTACTTC.

The chain combines TRBV27 with TRBJ2-7; perhaps TRBD2 as D (5 bases). CDR1 and CDR2 (germline): MNHEY, SMNVEV (reference sequence). This CDR3 is built from 12 residues. V gave up 5 bases and J gave up 3 bases, with 8 bases separating them. The CDR3 reads CASSPDFYEQYF. The CDR3 DNA follows: TGTGCCAGCAGTCCGGACTTCTACGAGCAGTACTTC.

The sample holds one count of this clone. This sequence joins TRBV5-1 and TRBJ1-5; D might be TRBD1 (5 bases). The CDR3 contains 16 residues. Germline V gene lookup returns CDR1 SGHRS and CDR2 YFSETQ. Deletions cut 3 bases from V and 4 bases from J, with 17 bases between. The CDR3 coding sequence is TGCGCCAGCAGCTCCACCCCTTTGGGGGGAAATCAGCCCCAGCATTTT. Its protein is CASSSTPLGGNQPQHF.

The chain recombines TRBV30 with TRBJ1-6; 8 positions agree with TRBD1. Germline values: CDR1 GTSNPN, CDR2 SVGIG (reference sequence). The CDR3 has 15 residues. V was pared by 1 base and J by 6 bases, with 5 bases of the junction left unmatched. This CDR3 is CAWSARDRLNSPLHF. CDR3 nucleotides: TGTGCCTGGAGTGCCCGGGACAGGCTTAATTCACCCCTCCACTTT.